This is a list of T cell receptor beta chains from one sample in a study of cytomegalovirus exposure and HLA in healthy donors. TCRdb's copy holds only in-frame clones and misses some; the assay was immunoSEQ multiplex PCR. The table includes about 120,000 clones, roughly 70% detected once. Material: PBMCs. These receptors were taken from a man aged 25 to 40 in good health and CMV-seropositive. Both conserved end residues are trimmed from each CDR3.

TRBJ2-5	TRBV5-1	ASSPHRGQETQY
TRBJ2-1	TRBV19	ASSIGTGRSYNEQF
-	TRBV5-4	ASSLSGILSYEQY
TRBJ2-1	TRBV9	ASNVVSGNEQF
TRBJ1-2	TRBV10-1	ASSESTGPYGYT
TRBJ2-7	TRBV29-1	SGGEGDFYEQY
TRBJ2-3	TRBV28	ASINGGQGGDTQY
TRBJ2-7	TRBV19	ASRAGPGQRYEQY
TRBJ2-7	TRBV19	ASSFRGLSYEQY
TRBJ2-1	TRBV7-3	ASSLPATYNEQF
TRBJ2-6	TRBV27	ASSSPAVTGLSGANVLT
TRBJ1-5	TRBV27	ASSRTGRSNQPQH
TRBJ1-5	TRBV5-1	ASSQAGGKAQH
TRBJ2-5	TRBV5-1	ASSFQGLETQY
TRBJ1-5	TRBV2	ASSPGTVSNQPQH
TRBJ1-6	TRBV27	ASGGTGESLNSPLH
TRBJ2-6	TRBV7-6	ASSLNPASDQANVLT
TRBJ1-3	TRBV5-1	ASSLEGTGGTGNTIY
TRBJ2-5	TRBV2	ASLGGETQY
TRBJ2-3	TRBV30	ACPRGGESTDTQY
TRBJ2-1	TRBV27	ASTLLAGTNEQF
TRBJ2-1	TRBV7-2	ASSFKQGDNEQF
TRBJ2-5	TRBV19	ASSTGTVSQETQY
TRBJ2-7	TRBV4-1	ASSLDEGPGDYEQY
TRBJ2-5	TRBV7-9	ASSHGGEETQY
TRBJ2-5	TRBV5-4	ASSPRTAQETQY
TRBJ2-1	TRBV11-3	ASSLYLVSNEQF
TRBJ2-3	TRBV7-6	ASKTGNPTDTQY
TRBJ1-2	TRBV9	ASSREGVYGYT
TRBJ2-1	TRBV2	ASSVSLAGSYNEQF
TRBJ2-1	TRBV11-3	ASSLDHYNEQF
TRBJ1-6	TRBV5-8	ASSYGQGTRQPQFNSPLH
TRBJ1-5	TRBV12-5	ASGLVAGRGGQPQH
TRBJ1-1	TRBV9	ASSAQARQNTEAF
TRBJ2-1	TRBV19	ASSIGTGVPYNEQF
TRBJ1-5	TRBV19	ASSRAVNQPQH
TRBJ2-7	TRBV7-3	ASSFQRGEGEQY
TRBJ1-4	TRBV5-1	ASSWEGQGGNEKLF
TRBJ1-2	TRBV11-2	ASSRGQAGYGYT
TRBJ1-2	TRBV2	ASSGDSGTLSNGYT
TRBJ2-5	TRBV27	ASSLTRTSGRPRETQY
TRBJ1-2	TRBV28	ASSSPGGATYGYT
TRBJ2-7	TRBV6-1	ASSGLSGGAYEQY
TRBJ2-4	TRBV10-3	AISDSGRSTHIQY
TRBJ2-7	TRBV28	ASSLDDRALC
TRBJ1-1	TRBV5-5	ASSRDNWVVNTEAF
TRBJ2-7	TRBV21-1	ASSPKRDKYSYEQY
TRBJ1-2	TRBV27	ASSPSQGLVQDGYT
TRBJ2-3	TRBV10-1	ASSGKTSGARTDTQY
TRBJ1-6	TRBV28	ASSSTGGRSPLH
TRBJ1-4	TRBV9	ASSLTGRTNEKLF
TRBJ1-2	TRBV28	ATVGQGNYGYT
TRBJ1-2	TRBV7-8	ASSLALWAPLTFYGYT
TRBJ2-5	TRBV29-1	SVELGGGETQY
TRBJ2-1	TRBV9	ASSVSSLAEQRVEGNEQF